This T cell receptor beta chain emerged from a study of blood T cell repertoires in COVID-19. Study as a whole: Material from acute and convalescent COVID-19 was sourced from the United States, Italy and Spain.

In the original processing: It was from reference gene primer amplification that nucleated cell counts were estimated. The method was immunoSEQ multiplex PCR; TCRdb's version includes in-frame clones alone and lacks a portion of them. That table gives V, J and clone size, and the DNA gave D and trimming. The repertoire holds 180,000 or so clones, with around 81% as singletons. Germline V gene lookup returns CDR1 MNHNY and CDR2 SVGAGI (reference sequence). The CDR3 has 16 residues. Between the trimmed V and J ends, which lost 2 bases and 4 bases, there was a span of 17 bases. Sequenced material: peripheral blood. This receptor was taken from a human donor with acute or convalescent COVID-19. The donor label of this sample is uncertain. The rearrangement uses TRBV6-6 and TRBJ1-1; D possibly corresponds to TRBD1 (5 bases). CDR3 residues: CASSYGAQGIPTEAFF. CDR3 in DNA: TGTGCCAGCAGTTACGGGGCCCAGGGAATTCCCACTGAAGCTTTCTTT.